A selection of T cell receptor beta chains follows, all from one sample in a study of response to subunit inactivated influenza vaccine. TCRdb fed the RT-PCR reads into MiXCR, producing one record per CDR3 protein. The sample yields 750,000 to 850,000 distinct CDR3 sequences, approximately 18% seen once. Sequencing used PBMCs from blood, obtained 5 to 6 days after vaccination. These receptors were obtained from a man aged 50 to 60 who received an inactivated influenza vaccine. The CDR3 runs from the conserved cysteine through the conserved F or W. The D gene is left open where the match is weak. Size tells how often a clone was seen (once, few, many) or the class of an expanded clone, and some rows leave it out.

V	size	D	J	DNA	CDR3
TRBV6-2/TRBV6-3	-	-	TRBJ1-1	TGTGCCAGCAGTTACGGCGTTCTGGTTGAAGCTTTCTTT	CASSYGVLVEAFF
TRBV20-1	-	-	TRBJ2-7	TGCAGTGCTGTAGCAACAGGAAGGGGGGCCTACGAGCAGTACTTC	CSAVATGRGAYEQYF
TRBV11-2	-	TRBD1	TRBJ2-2	TGTGCCAGCAGCTTAGGGAAGGGGGCGCGCGGCACCGGGGAGCTGTTTTTT	CASSLGKGARGTGELFF
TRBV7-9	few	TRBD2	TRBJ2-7	TGTGCCAGCAGCTCACCGGGACTAGCGGACTACGAGCAGTACTTC	CASSSPGLADYEQYF
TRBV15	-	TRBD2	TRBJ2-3	TGTGCCACCAGCAAGACCTTAGCGGGAGTTGTAGATACGCAGTATTTT	CATSKTLAGVVDTQYF
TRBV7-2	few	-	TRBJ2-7	TGTGCCAGCAGCTTAGTCAGGGGCCACGAGCAGTACTTC	CASSLVRGHEQYF
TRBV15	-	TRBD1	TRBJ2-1	TGTGCCACCAGCAGAGAGAAAACAGGGGTTCTTAACAATGAGCAGTTCTTC	CATSREKTGVLNNEQFF
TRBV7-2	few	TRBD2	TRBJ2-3	TGTGCCAGCAGCGTATTAGCGGGGGGGGGAGATACGCAGTATTTT	CASSVLAGGGDTQYF
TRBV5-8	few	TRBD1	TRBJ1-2	TGTGCCAGCAGCCCGGGGACAGGGGGCGATGGGTATGGCTACACCTTC	CASSPGTGGDGYGYTF
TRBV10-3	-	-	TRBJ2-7	TGTGCCATCAGTGCGGCTAGCGAATACGAGCAGTACTTC	CAISAASEYEQYF
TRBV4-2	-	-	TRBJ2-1	TGTGCCAGCAGCCAAGATTTTGCATCGGGGAATGAGCAGTTCTTC	CASSQDFASGNEQFF
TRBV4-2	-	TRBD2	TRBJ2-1	TGTGCCAGCAGCCAACGACTAGCGGCGGCCTACAATGAGCAGTTCTTC	CASSQRLAAAYNEQFF
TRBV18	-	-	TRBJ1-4	TGTGCCAGCTCCACCTCACCCAATCGGAATGAAAAACTGTTTTTT	CASSTSPNRNEKLFF
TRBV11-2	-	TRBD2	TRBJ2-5	TGTGCCAGCAGCTCCAACGGGGGGGAGACCCAGTACTTC	CASSSNGGETQYF
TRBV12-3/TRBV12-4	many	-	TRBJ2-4	TGTGCCAGCAGGCGAACCGGGAGACAAAACATTCAGTACTTC	CASRRTGRQNIQYF
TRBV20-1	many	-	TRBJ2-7	TGCAGTGCTAGGGAGGATAACGAGCAGTACTTC	CSAREDNEQYF
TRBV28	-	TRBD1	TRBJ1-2	TGTGCCAGCAGCGTTGAAACAGGGGGGCGGGGTGGCTACACCTTC	CASSVETGGRGGYTF